This entry lists 28 T cell receptor beta chains sequenced from one sample in a study of cytomegalovirus exposure and HLA in healthy donors. PCR primers comprised 60 Vbeta and 13 Jbeta primers. Libraries were prepared by immunoSEQ multiplex PCR; TCRdb keeps only in-frame clonotypes and omits some of them. Of about 52,000 clones detected, approximately 72% appear once; the ten largest clones hold around 9.1%. Sequenced sample: PBMCs. These receptors were collected from a woman aged 45-65 years in good health and CMV-seronegative.

This clone has a single count. The chain joins TRBV5-1 to TRBJ1-2; 8 nucleotides line up with TRBD1. Trimming cost V 0 bases and J 3 bases; bases outside gene matches: 4. The CDR3 is made up of 15 amino acids. Looked up from germline, CDR1 is SGHRS and CDR2 is YFSETQ. In nucleotides, the CDR3 is TGCGCCAGCAGCTTGGGACAGGGGTTGCACTATGGCTACACCTTC. It translates to CASSLGQGLHYGYTF.

The chain has TRBV10-1 and TRBJ1-3; 7 bases are a match to TRBD1. Germline CDR1 and CDR2: WNHNN and SYGVQD (reference sequence). V was clipped by 10 bases and J by 1 base; unmatched bases: 4. CDR3 size: 13 residues. CDR3 nucleotide sequence: TGCGCCACCCAGACAGGGTCTGGAAACACCATATATTTT. Residues: CATQTGSGNTIYF.

The DNA of the CDR3 is TGTGCCAGTAGTGCCCACTCCGGGGCCAACGTCCTGACTTTC. It codes for CASSAHSGANVLTF. This chain connects TRBV19 to TRBJ2-6; D unclear. The germline V gene has CDR1 LNHDA and CDR2 SQIVND (reference sequence). V shed 5 bases and J shed 4 bases, with 9 bases lying between them. The CDR3 spans 14 residues.

The rearrangement joins TRBV19 to TRBJ2-3, with D possibly matching TRBD2 (6 bases). The V end was cut by 3 bases, the J end by 5 bases, with 9 bases between. CDR1 LNHDA and CDR2 SQIVND come from the germline V gene (reference sequence). This CDR3 has 13 amino acids. As DNA, the CDR3 is TGTGCCAGTAGTATGCGGGAAAGAGATACGCAGTATTTT. It encodes CASSMRERDTQYF.

The DNA for the CDR3 is TGTGCCAGTAGTAAACAGACAGAACTTAATGAAAAACTGTTTTTT. It yields the protein CASSKQTELNEKLFF. V usage is TRBV19 and J usage is TRBJ1-4, with D tentatively TRBD1 (5 bases). This CDR3 comprises 15 residues. Germline V lookup: CDR1 LNHDA, CDR2 SQIVND (reference sequence). V was clipped by 4 bases and J by 4 bases, with 13 bases between them. The whole variable domain, remainder taken from reference TRBV19 and TRBJ1-4, is DGGITQSPKYLFRKEGQNVTLSCEQNLNHDAMYWYRQDPGQGLRLIYYSQIVNDFQKGDIAEGYSVSREKKESFPLTVTSAQKNPTAFYLCASSKQTELNEKLFFGSGTQLSVL.

In its sample, this clone was seen a few times. This rearrangement joins TRBV6-5 to TRBJ1-5; 7 positions match TRBD1. The germline V gene encodes CDR1 MNHEY and CDR2 SVGAGI. With V trimmed by 6 bases and J by 3 bases, 5 bases remained unmatched. The CDR3 is 14 amino acids. The CDR3 coding sequence is TGTGCCAGCAGACCCGGGACAGTCAATCAGCCCCAGCATTTT. It yields the protein CASRPGTVNQPQHF.

This clone was detected only once. The rearrangement links TRBV6-1 to TRBJ2-3, with 8 bases lining up with TRBD2. The CDR3 runs to 13 residues. Germline values: CDR1 MNHNS, CDR2 SASEGT. The trim removed 11 bases at V and 4 bases at J, leaving 8 bases unmatched. The CDR3: CAGRAGVADTQYF. CDR3 DNA: TGTGCCGGCCGAGCGGGAGTCGCAGATACGCAGTATTTT.

The CDR3 is CASSQDRVSLHF. The CDR3 region has the DNA TGTGCCAGCAGCCAAGACAGGGTGTCGTTGCATTTT. The chain links TRBV4-2 to TRBJ1-5; TRBD1 might be the D (5 bases). V gave up 0 bases and J gave up 15 bases, with 12 bases separating them. The length of the CDR3 is 12 residues. Germline V lookup: CDR1 LGHNA, CDR2 YNFKEQ.

This clone was observed a few times. This chain connects TRBV5-4 to TRBJ1-1, with D tentatively TRBD1 (5 bases). The CDR3 contains 12 residues. V was pared by 4 bases and J by 13 bases, with 17 bases between. The V gene's germline CDR1 is SGHNT and CDR2 YYREEE (reference sequence). The CDR3 protein is CASSLDSTDGFF. The CDR3 bases are TGTGCCAGCAGCCTCGACAGTACCGACGGTTTCTTT.

Only a few counts were recorded for this clone. The rearrangement uses TRBV25-1 and TRBJ2-3, with TRBD2 identical over 8 bases. The V gene end was trimmed by 10 bases and the J gene end by 2 bases; junction bases not matched to a gene: 8. The CDR3 totals 14 residues. In germline, CDR1 is MGHDK, CDR2 SYGVNS. The CDR3 sequence is CAKSGGVNTDTQYF. The CDR3 nucleotides are TGTGCCAAGTCGGGAGGGGTGAACACAGATACGCAGTATTTT.

The chain combines TRBV30 with TRBJ1-1; TRBD1 is a possible D gene (5 bases). The germline V and J ends were trimmed by 2 bases and 4 bases, with 8 bases remaining between them. CDR1 is GTSNPN and CDR2 is SVGIG in the germline V gene (reference sequence). The CDR3 contains 12 residues. The CDR3 sequence is CAWSLGGTEAFF. The CDR3 DNA is TGTGCCTGGAGTTTGGGGGGCACTGAAGCTTTCTTT. The full variable domain, rest sourced from reference TRBV30 and TRBJ1-1, is SQTIHQWPATLVQPVGSPLSLECTVEGTSNPNLYWYRQAAGRGLQLLFYSVGIGQISSEVPQNLSASRPQDRQFILSSKKLLLSDSGFYLCAWSLGGTEAFFGQGTRLTVV.

The chain combines TRBV28 with TRBJ1-1; 7 bases fit TRBD1. This CDR3 comprises 15 residues. Germline V gives CDR1 MDHEN, CDR2 SYDVKM. The ends lost 4 bases at V and 10 bases at J; junction bases unmatched: 15. The CDR3 DNA sequence: TGTGCCAGCAGTTCTTACAGGGGACTTGCCCCCCCAGCTTTCTTT. This gives the protein CASSSYRGLAPPAFF.

This chain connects TRBV18 to TRBJ1-1; 7 positions match TRBD1. CDR3 size: 16 residues. Germline CDR1 reads KGHSH; CDR2 reads LQKENI. After removal of 3 bases from V and 2 bases from J, the junction contained 9 bases not matched to a gene. CDR3 region: CASSPNTGQANTEAFF. The CDR3 region has the DNA TGTGCCAGCTCACCGAACACAGGACAGGCCAACACTGAAGCTTTCTTT.

The chain has TRBV9 and TRBJ1-2; perhaps TRBD1 as D (5 bases). From germline, CDR1 is SGDLS and CDR2 YYNGEE. CDR3 length: 13 amino acids. Trimming took 5 bases from V and 4 from J, leaving 12 bases between them. This CDR3 is CASRATGAYGYTF. The CDR3 nucleotides read TGTGCCAGCAGGGCCACAGGAGCCTATGGCTACACCTTC.

In its sample, this clone was seen a few times. J is TRBJ2-2 and V is TRBV7-9; D may be TRBD2 (5 bases). The germline CDR1 and CDR2 sequences are SEHNR and FQNEAQ (reference sequence). This CDR3 spans 15 amino acids. Trimming removed 1 base at V and 4 bases at J, with 10 bases between. CDR3 residues: CASSLGGITTGELFF. In nucleotides, the CDR3 is TGTGCCAGCAGCTTAGGAGGGATCACCACCGGGGAGCTGTTTTTT.

The rearrangement links TRBV30 to TRBJ2-3; D gene unclear. The CDR3 consists of 14 residues. In germline, CDR1 is GTSNPN, CDR2 SVGIG (reference sequence). The germline V and J ends were trimmed by 1 base and 0 bases, with 8 bases remaining between them. For the CDR3, the DNA is TGTGCCTGGAGTGGGGCAGCTAGCACAGATACGCAGTATTTT. Its protein is CAWSGAASTDTQYF.

This clone was detected a few times. The chain carries TRBV5-5 and TRBJ2-7, with 10 positions matching TRBD1. The CDR3 is made up of 14 amino acids. With V trimmed by 6 bases and J by 4 bases, 7 bases remained unmatched. Per germline, CDR1 SGHKS and CDR2 YYEKEE (reference sequence). CDR3 residues: CASNWDRGTYEQYF. In DNA, the CDR3 is TGTGCCAGCAACTGGGACAGGGGCACGTACGAGCAGTACTTC.

This clone was counted between two and nine times. The rearrangement uses TRBV29-1 and TRBJ2-1, with D perhaps matching TRBD1 (6 bases). Germline lookup yields CDR1 SQVTM and CDR2 ANQGSEA. The CDR3 is 14 residues long. Trimming removed 4 bases from V and 5 bases from J, with 15 bases in between. The CDR3 reads CSVGKGQRDNEQFF. CDR3 nucleotides: TGCAGCGTTGGCAAGGGACAAAGAGACAATGAGCAGTTCTTC.

The CDR3: CASRGGGTGLTGELFF. As DNA, the CDR3 is TGTGCCAGCAGAGGGGGAGGGACAGGGCTCACCGGGGAGCTGTTTTTT. This chain connects TRBV27 to TRBJ2-2, with 9 bases identical to TRBD1. V lost 6 bases to trimming and J lost 4 bases; unmatched junction nucleotides: 9. This CDR3 has 16 residues. The germline V gene encodes CDR1 MNHEY and CDR2 SMNVEV (reference sequence).

The gene calls are TRBV5-1 and TRBJ2-7, with TRBD1 matching over 8 bases. The junction had 8 bases not matched to a gene; V was cut back by 0 bases and J by 3 bases. Germline V gene lookup returns CDR1 SGHRS and CDR2 YFSETQ. This CDR3 has 16 residues. In DNA, the CDR3 is TGCGCCAGCAGCTTGGAACCCGGGACAGGCCTCTACGAGCAGTACTTC. Translation gives CASSLEPGTGLYEQYF.

The chain uses TRBV19 and TRBJ1-5; maybe TRBD1 (5 bases). Germline values: CDR1 LNHDA, CDR2 SQIVND (reference sequence). The V end lost 6 bases, the J end lost 6 bases, and 9 bases lay between the germline ends. The CDR3 length is 12 residues. CDR3 DNA: TGTGCCAGTAGCCAGGGACTTCAGCCCCAGCATTTT. Translated, it gives CASSQGLQPQHF. Together with reference TRBV19 and TRBJ1-5, the CDR3 gives the full variable domain: DGGITQSPKYLFRKEGQNVTLSCEQNLNHDAMYWYRQDPGQGLRLIYYSQIVNDFQKGDIAEGYSVSREKKESFPLTVTSAQKNPTAFYLCASSQGLQPQHFGDGTRLSIL.

The chain couples TRBV19 to TRBJ2-5; no clear D gene. CDR3 size: 14 residues. Germline V lookup: CDR1 LNHDA, CDR2 SQIVND (reference sequence). Trimming shortened V by 3 bases and J by 4 bases, and 12 bases separated the two germline ends. The CDR3, as DNA: TGTGCCAGTAGTATGGCTCGAGGAGCAGAGACCCAGTACTTC. This sequence encodes CASSMARGAETQYF.

This chain joins TRBV11-3 and TRBJ2-1, with unresolved D. V lost 3 bases to trimming and J lost 4 bases, with 7 bases between them. The CDR3 spans 13 residues. The V gene's germline CDR1 is SGHNT and CDR2 YENEEA. The CDR3 DNA reads as TGTGCCAGCAGCTTTACCGGGTACAATGAGCAGTTCTTC. Translating gives CASSFTGYNEQFF.

The V call is TRBV19, the J call TRBJ1-4; D perhaps matches TRBD1 (5 bases). Germline lookup yields CDR1 LNHDA and CDR2 SQIVND (reference sequence). This CDR3 spans 14 amino acids. The ends were cut back, 5 bases at V and 8 bases at J, with 15 bases in the middle. CDR3 loop: CASSSGGAGEKLFF. CDR3 nucleotides: TGTGCCAGTAGTTCCGGCGGGGCGGGAGAAAAACTGTTTTTT.

The chain combines TRBV6-5 with TRBJ2-1; weak D call: TRBD2 (6 bases). CDR1 MNHEY and CDR2 SVGAGI come from the germline V gene. The ends were cut back, 7 bases at V and 6 bases at J, with 13 bases in the middle. The CDR3 sequence is 13 residues long. In DNA, the CDR3 is TGTGCCAGCATCCGACGGGACTCCAATGAGCAGTTCTTC. This gives the protein CASIRRDSNEQFF.

The V call is TRBV19, the J call TRBJ2-7, with D possibly being TRBD2 (7 bases). Per the germline V gene, CDR1 is LNHDA and CDR2 is SQIVND (reference sequence). The CDR3 extends over 15 amino acids. The V and J ends lost 6 bases and 4 bases respectively, with 19 bases between them. Here the CDR3 DNA reads TGTGCCAGTAGCTCAGCGGGACAATCCACTTACGAGCAGTACTTC. Protein: CASSSAGQSTYEQYF. The full variable domain, in which reference TRBV19 and TRBJ2-7 provide the parts outside the CDR3, is DGGITQSPKYLFRKEGQNVTLSCEQNLNHDAMYWYRQDPGQGLRLIYYSQIVNDFQKGDIAEGYSVSREKKESFPLTVTSAQKNPTAFYLCASSSAGQSTYEQYFGPGTRLTVT.

The chain employs TRBV11-2 and TRBJ1-3; a weak D match, TRBD1 (5 bases). Germline CDR1 and CDR2: SGHAT and FQNNGV. The CDR3 loop spans 12 amino acids. V lost 5 bases, J lost 11 bases, and 13 bases lay in between. CDR3 region: CASSPGEGPIYF. CDR3 DNA: TGTGCCAGCAGCCCGGGAGAGGGGCCCATATATTTT. The full variable domain, rest sourced from reference TRBV11-2 and TRBJ1-3, is EAGVAQSPRYKIIEKRQSVAFWCNPISGHATLYWYQQILGQGPKLLIQFQNNGVVDDSQLPKDRFSAERLKGVDSTLKIQPAKLEDSAVYLCASSPGEGPIYFGEGSWLTVV.

This chain connects TRBV6-1 to TRBJ2-7; 7 bases are shared with TRBD2. From germline, CDR1 is MNHNS and CDR2 SASEGT. Trimming took 2 bases from V and 5 from J; bases not matched to a gene: 9. The CDR3 has 15 amino acids. The CDR3 region is CASSERWEGRHEQYF. In DNA, the CDR3 is TGTGCCAGCAGTGAACGGTGGGAGGGTCGCCACGAGCAGTACTTC.